This entry concerns a single T cell receptor (beta chain). This CDR3 comprises 17 residues. Germline trimming cut 5 bases from V and 0 bases from J; bases unmatched to any gene: 6. Germline assignment: CDR1 MNHNY and CDR2 SVGAGI (reference sequence). How the authors handled the data: Cell counts per sample came from amplifying reference gene primers. Produced via immunoSEQ multiplex PCR; TCRdb's table is partial and in-frame only. V and J calls and clone size follow that table, whereas D and trimming were derived from the DNA. The data show some 150,000 clones, approximately 90% seen once. The record originates from a study of blood T cell repertoires in COVID-19. About the study: Whether acute or convalescent, the COVID-19 samples came from the United States, Italy and Spain. Nucleic acid was either cDNA or gDNA, and it came from T cells, B-cell-depleted T cells, or PBMCs.

The sequence was collected from a woman in her fifties or sixties with acute or convalescent COVID-19. The sequenced sample consisted of peripheral blood. The rearrangement joins TRBV6-6 to TRBJ1-6; 8 positions match TRBD1. Here the CDR3 DNA reads TGTGCCAGCAGTCCAAGGACAGGGAGCTCCTATAATTCACCCCTCCACTTT. It specifies CASSPRTGSSYNSPLHF.